This T cell receptor (beta chain) derives from a study of breast tumors, draining lymph nodes, adjacent tissues. Study-wide results and limits: The data were judged consistent with most tumor T cells coming from lymph node and expanding in tumor. Tumor repertoires ranked between lymph nodes and nontumor tissue in diversity, with V and J gene preferences. The lymph node origin of tumor T cells was framed as consistent with a hypothesis, not demonstrated.

The CDR3 length is 8 residues, termini included. TCRdb itself ran the multiplex PCR reads through MiXCR, one entry per CDR3 protein. The sample includes just under 65,000 distinct CDR3 sequences, approximately 54% of them seen just once. A remark on this clonotype: What it binds is not known. Here the CDR3 omits its conserved ending phenylalanine or tryptophan, so a read error is the likely source. The limits of the CDR3 on the DNA are not certain, so only TCRdb's listed CDR3 is given.

This TCR was recovered from a female donor with breast cancer. Some clones in this sample may be carry-over from other donors' samples. Input material: breast tumor tissue. The V gene is TRBV12-2, the J gene TRBJ2-3. TRBV12-2 is assigned pseudogene status. The CDR3 protein is CASRLAVR.